A single sample gave rise to the 22 T cell receptor beta chains below, sequenced in a study of human T cells and chemical hapten exposure. Total RNA came from unfractionated whole blood. TCRdb re-called the 5' RACE reads through MiXCR, storing one row per CDR3 protein. The table shows approximately 140,000 distinct CDR3 sequences, with roughly 4.1% occurring only once. The receptors come from a female donor in good health.

The chain has TRBV20-1 and TRBJ2-7, with D hard to call. The CDR3 sequence is 12 residues long. V was trimmed by 6 bases and J by 3 bases, leaving 12 bases between them. Germline V gene lookup returns CDR1 DFQATT and CDR2 SNEGSKA (reference sequence). CDR3 protein: CSADRCGYEQYF. The DNA for the CDR3 is TGCAGTGCCGACCGGTGCGGCTACGAGCAGTACTTC.

This clonotype was recorded many times. This chain connects TRBV3-1 to TRBJ2-1; 8 bases match TRBD1. This CDR3 region has 17 residues. CDR1 and CDR2 from the germline V gene are LGHDT and YNNKEL (reference sequence). V shed 0 bases and J 4 bases; nucleotides not matched to a gene: 8. In DNA form, the CDR3 reads TGTGCCAGCAGCCAAGATCCCTCCCGGACAGGGTACAATGAGCAGTTCTTC. Encoded protein: CASSQDPSRTGYNEQFF.

The chain has TRBV30 and TRBJ2-3; 15 nucleotides align to TRBD2. The CDR3 length is 14 residues. Germline V lookup: CDR1 GTSNPN, CDR2 SVGIG (reference sequence). J lost 9 bases, V lost 7 bases, and 8 bases had no gene match. CDR3: CASGLAGGMSTQYF. Written as DNA, the CDR3 is TGTGCCTCGGGACTAGCGGGGGGCATGAGCACGCAGTATTTT.

This clonotype has at least ten counts. This sequence joins TRBV18 and TRBJ1-3, with D possibly matching TRBD1 (5 bases). Trimming shortened V by 3 bases and J by 4 bases, and 13 bases separated the two germline ends. The CDR3 runs to 15 residues. Germline assignment: CDR1 KGHSH and CDR2 LQKENI. CDR3 in DNA: TGTGCCAGCTCACCCTCAAGGGGCGCGGGAAACACCATATATTTT. This gives the protein CASSPSRGAGNTIYF.

This clonotype was seen many times. The rearrangement uses TRBV7-8 and TRBJ1-1; TRBD1 aligns across 12 bases. V dropped 0 bases and J dropped 6; count of bases not matched to a gene: 2. CDR1 is SGHVS, CDR2 FQNEAQ, per germline. The CDR3 has 15 residues. The CDR3 nucleotides read TGTGCCAGCAGCTTAGCCGGGACAGGGGGCTCTGAAGCTTTCTTT. Protein product: CASSLAGTGGSEAFF.

This clonotype was seen many times. The rearrangement joins TRBV28 to TRBJ2-6; D might be TRBD1 (5 bases). Per the germline V gene, CDR1 is MDHEN and CDR2 is SYDVKM. Trimming left V 2 bases short and J 0 bases short, with 14 bases between. The CDR3 extends over 18 amino acids. CDR3 residues: CASSLVYRLTSGANVLTF. The CDR3 region has the DNA TGTGCCAGCAGTTTAGTATACAGGTTGACCTCTGGGGCCAACGTCCTGACTTTC.

This clonotype was seen at least ten times. The chain combines TRBV29-1 with TRBJ1-2; D possibly corresponds to TRBD1 (5 bases). V lost 0 bases to trimming and J lost 2 bases, with 13 bases between them. CDR1 is SQVTM, CDR2 ANQGSEA, per germline. The CDR3 extends over 15 amino acids. CDR3 sequence: CSVEDDSTKNYGYTF. The CDR3 region has the DNA TGCAGCGTTGAAGACGACAGCACCAAAAACTATGGCTACACCTTC.

This clonotype occurred many times. This rearrangement joins TRBV20-1 to TRBJ1-4; 7 positions match TRBD1. This CDR3 has 16 amino acids. V trimming: 0 bases; J trimming: 5 bases; junction bases outside the gene matches: 9. Germline V lookup: CDR1 DFQATT, CDR2 SNEGSKA (reference sequence). The CDR3 spells CSARDGGSRGNEKLFF. CDR3 DNA sequence: TGCAGTGCTAGAGATGGGGGTTCCAGGGGGAATGAAAAACTGTTTTTT.

The chain combines TRBV12-3 or TRBV12-4 with TRBJ2-7; tentative D call: TRBD2 (5 bases). Trimming took 2 bases from V and 4 from J, leaving 12 bases between them. The length of the CDR3 is 14 residues. Here the CDR3 DNA reads TGTGCCAGCAGTTTATGGCTAGCTGGGTACGAGCAGTACTTC. Translating gives CASSLWLAGYEQYF.

This clonotype was observed many times. The chain couples TRBV18 to TRBJ2-3, with TRBD1 identical over 10 bases. CDR3 size: 12 residues. Germline CDR1 is KGHSH and CDR2 is LQKENI. CDR3 loop: CSGQGEADTQYF. CDR3 bases: TGTTCCGGACAGGGGGAGGCAGATACGCAGTATTTT.

This clonotype was counted many times. The V call is TRBV12-3 or TRBV12-4, the J call TRBJ1-3; 10 nucleotides align to TRBD1. J lost 4 bases, V lost 5 bases, and 2 bases had no gene match. The CDR3 is 14 amino acids. CDR3 coding DNA: TGTGCCAGCAGTGTGACAGGGGGCGGAAACACCATATATTTT. It codes for CASSVTGGGNTIYF.

A few counts support this clonotype. The V and J genes are TRBV29-1 and TRBJ1-4; the match to TRBD1 covers 10 bases. The CDR3 is 15 amino acids. J was trimmed by 5 bases and V by 5 bases; bases with no gene match: 8. Per the germline V gene, CDR1 is SQVTM and CDR2 is ANQGSEA. The CDR3 DNA follows: TGCAGCGTTCGAAAACCGGGACAGGGGAATGAAAAACTGTTTTTT. It encodes CSVRKPGQGNEKLFF.

Many counts were recorded for this clonotype. This chain connects TRBV4-1 to TRBJ2-7; no firm D call. The CDR3 is made up of 13 amino acids. Trimming took 1 base from V and 3 from J, leaving 7 bases between them. CDR1 is MGHRA and CDR2 is YSYEKL in the germline V gene. The CDR3 loop reads CASSQVYRYEQYF. The CDR3 coding sequence is TGCGCCAGCAGCCAAGTGTACCGCTACGAGCAGTACTTC.

This clonotype appeared a few times. This sequence joins TRBV2 and TRBJ1-2; D might be TRBD1 (5 bases). The CDR3 is 12 residues long. Trimming shortened V by 6 bases and J by 8 bases, and 13 bases separated the two germline ends. Germline CDR1 reads SNHLY; CDR2 reads FYNNEI. The CDR3 reads CASSAGLGGYTF. As DNA, the CDR3 is TGTGCCAGCAGCGCAGGGCTTGGGGGCTACACCTTC.

This clonotype was counted at least ten times. The chain carries TRBV4-2 and TRBJ1-3, with D possibly matching TRBD1 (5 bases). In germline, CDR1 is LGHNA, CDR2 YNFKEQ. Deletions cut 0 bases from V and 0 bases from J, with 12 bases between. The CDR3 spans 17 residues. The CDR3 spells CASSQEVGDPSGNTIYF. The CDR3 DNA reads as TGTGCCAGCAGCCAAGAGGTTGGGGACCCCTCTGGAAACACCATATATTTT.

This clonotype was picked up many times. V gene TRBV2 combines with J gene TRBJ2-7; D assignment may be TRBD1 or TRBD2 (5 bases each). CDR1 is SNHLY, CDR2 FYNNEI, per germline. Trimming removed 6 bases from V and 13 bases from J, with 16 bases in between. The CDR3 extends over 11 amino acids. CDR3 amino acids: CASSQRTGQYF. The CDR3 nucleotides read TGTGCCAGCAGCCAAAGGACGGGGCAATACTTC.

This clonotype was seen ten or more times. The chain uses TRBV12-3 or TRBV12-4 and TRBJ2-2, with 8 bases aligning to TRBD2. The CDR3 extends over 16 amino acids. J was trimmed by 6 bases and V by 6 bases; bases with no gene match: 12. CDR3 loop: CASRPRGGWTAGELFF. CDR3 in DNA: TGTGCCAGCAGACCCCGGGGGGGATGGACAGCCGGGGAGCTGTTTTTT.

This clonotype has a count of ten or more. This chain joins TRBV11-2 and TRBJ2-5; D remains ambiguous. The CDR3 loop spans 14 amino acids. The V end was cut by 1 base, the J end by 5 bases, with 11 bases between. Germline values: CDR1 SGHAT, CDR2 FQNNGV. The CDR3 sequence is CASSLGVLRETQYF. The CDR3 DNA reads TGTGCCAGCAGCTTAGGAGTCCTCCGGGAGACCCAGTACTTC.

As to this clonotype: This could be a read error, since a much larger clone is one nucleotide away. The gene calls are TRBV7-6 and TRBJ1-2, with D possibly matching TRBD1 (5 bases). Germline V lookup: CDR1 SGHVS, CDR2 FNYEAQ. This CDR3 has 13 amino acids. V gave up 5 bases and J gave up 12 bases, with 19 bases separating them. The CDR3 DNA reads as TGTGCCAGCAGCCGGATGGGAAGGGGAGGCGACACCTTC. Translation: CASSRMGRGGDTF.

Many counts were recorded for this clonotype. This chain links TRBV24-1 with TRBJ2-1; D gene unclear. Trimming took off 0 bases at V and 5 bases at J, with 10 bases between the two ends. Germline V lookup: CDR1 KGHDR, CDR2 SFDVKD. The CDR3 covers 15 residues. DNA of the CDR3: TGTGCCACCAGTGATTTGCAAAGCTGGAACAATGAGCAGTTCTTC. Protein product: CATSDLQSWNNEQFF.

This clonotype was observed a few times. V is TRBV12-3 or TRBV12-4 and J is TRBJ1-2; no clear D gene. CDR3 size: 14 residues. V lost 3 bases and J lost 4, with 12 bases in between. The DNA of the CDR3 is TGTGCCAGCAGTTTTCACAGACAAACCTATGGCTACACCTTC. Translating gives CASSFHRQTYGYTF.

V is TRBV7-9 and J is TRBJ2-7, with a weak D call TRBD1 (7 bases). The germline V and J ends were trimmed by 7 bases and 6 bases, with 19 bases remaining between them. Germline lookup yields CDR1 SEHNR and CDR2 FQNEAQ (reference sequence). The CDR3 is made up of 14 amino acids. The CDR3 sequence: CASKPQGGPLEQYF. In DNA form, the CDR3 reads TGTGCCAGCAAGCCTCAGGGGGGCCCCCTCGAGCAGTACTTC.